This TCR beta chain was sequenced in a study of blood T cell repertoires in COVID-19. Overall study context: Both acute and convalescent COVID-19 samples were obtained from the United States, Italy and Spain.

Germline loops: CDR1 KGHDR, CDR2 SFDVKD. The length of the CDR3 is 16 residues. Trimming cost V 4 bases and J 0 bases, with 12 bases left between them. Assay: immunoSEQ multiplex PCR; the TCRdb copy retains only in-frame clones and omits some. The table lists fewer than 250,000 clones, under 85% of them singletons, with 5.5% in the top ten. The chain has TRBV24-1 and TRBJ2-1; maybe TRBD2 (5 bases). The sample taken for sequencing was peripheral blood. The sequence derives from a human donor in a cohort sampled during active COVID-19. The CDR3 sequence is CATSDAGLYSYNEQFF. CDR3 sequence (DNA): TGTGCCACCAGTGACGCGGGCCTGTACTCCTACAATGAGCAGTTCTTC.